This T cell receptor (beta chain) was obtained from a study of blood T cell repertoires in COVID-19. At the level of the study: The study drew acute and convalescent COVID-19 samples from the United States, Italy and Spain. T cells, B-cell-depleted T cells, or PBMCs supplied cDNA or gDNA.

J was trimmed by 7 bases and V by 4 bases; bases with no gene match: 12. The CDR3 is made up of 17 amino acids. In the original processing: Reference gene primer amplification in the assay estimated nucleated cell counts. TCRdb keeps only in-frame clones here, not all; method: immunoSEQ multiplex PCR. That table furnishes V, J and clone size, whereas the DNA furnished D and trimming. The table has roughly 150,000 clones, over 70% seen once. The specimen was peripheral blood. This rearrangement joins TRBV5-3 to TRBJ1-4; 11 bases fit TRBD1. TRBV5-3 is assigned to the ORF class and has an uncertain function. The receptor's source is a man in his 70s with acute or convalescent COVID-19. CDR3 amino acids: CARSKGQGATRREKLFF. DNA of the CDR3: TGTGCCAGAAGCAAAGGACAGGGGGCGACGCGTCGTGAAAAACTGTTTTTT.